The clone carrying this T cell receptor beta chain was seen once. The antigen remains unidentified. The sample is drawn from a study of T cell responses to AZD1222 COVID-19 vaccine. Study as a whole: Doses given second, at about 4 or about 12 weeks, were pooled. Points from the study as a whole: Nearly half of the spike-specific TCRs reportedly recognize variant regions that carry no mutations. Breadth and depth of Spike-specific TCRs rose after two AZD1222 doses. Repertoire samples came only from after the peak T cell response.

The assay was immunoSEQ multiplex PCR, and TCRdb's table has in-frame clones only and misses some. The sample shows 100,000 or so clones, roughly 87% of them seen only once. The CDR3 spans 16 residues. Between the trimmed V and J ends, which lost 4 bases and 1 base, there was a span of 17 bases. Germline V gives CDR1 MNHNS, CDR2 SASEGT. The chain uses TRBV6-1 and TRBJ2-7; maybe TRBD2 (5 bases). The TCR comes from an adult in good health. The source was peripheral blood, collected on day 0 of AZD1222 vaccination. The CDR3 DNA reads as TGTGCCAGCAGTGTAGAATTAGAGGGATATTCCTACGAGCAGTACTTC. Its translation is CASSVELEGYSYEQYF.